A selection of T cell receptor beta chains follows, all from one sample in a study of blood T cell repertoires in COVID-19. The protocol was immunoSEQ multiplex PCR, while the TCRdb copy is restricted to in-frame clones and leaves out a portion. This repertoire shows about 430,000 clones, roughly 84% found once; its top ten account for 1.2% to 1.5%. The sequenced sample was PBMCs or T cells enriched from blood (not recorded which). Every receptor here comes from a woman in her late teens or twenties who had been exposed to COVID-19. Both conserved end residues are part of each CDR3. The D gene is left open where the match is weak. Some rows mark clone size as missing; the rest say once, few, many or name a class of expanded clone.

D: TRBD1
V: TRBV7-9
J: TRBJ2-7
size: NA
CDR3: CASSFDRDSPYEQYF
DNA: TGTGCCAGCAGCTTCGACCGGGACAGCCCCTACGAGCAGTACTTC

D: NA
V: TRBV5-6
J: TRBJ1-5
size: NA
CDR3: CASSGGAGNNQPQHF
DNA: TGTGCCAGCAGCGGGGGAGCGGGGAACAATCAGCCCCAGCATTTT

D: TRBD2
V: TRBV11-2
J: TRBJ2-7
size: NA
CDR3: CASTREGVYSYEQYF
DNA: TGTGCCAGCACCCGGGAGGGGGTTTACTCCTACGAGCAGTACTTC

D: NA
V: TRBV19
J: TRBJ2-7
size: NA
CDR3: CASSMTSSYEQYF
DNA: TGTGCCAGTAGTATGACCTCTAGCTACGAGCAGTACTTC

D: TRBD1
V: TRBV28
J: TRBJ2-7
size: NA
CDR3: CASTRDRASYEQYF
DNA: TGTGCCAGCACCCGGGACAGGGCTTCCTACGAGCAGTACTTC

D: NA
V: TRBV3-1/TRBV3-2
J: TRBJ2-2
size: NA
CDR3: CASSQAGGSGELFF
DNA: TGTGCCAGCAGCCAAGCTGGGGGCTCCGGGGAGCTGTTTTTT

D: TRBD1
V: TRBV4-1
J: TRBJ2-2
size: NA
CDR3: CASSHPTGGANTGELFF
DNA: TGCGCCAGCAGCCATCCAACAGGGGGCGCGAACACCGGGGAGCTGTTTTTT

D: NA
V: TRBV20-1
J: TRBJ1-1
size: NA
CDR3: CSASGSGGNTEAFF
DNA: TGCAGTGCTAGTGGGTCGGGGGGGAACACTGAAGCTTTCTTT

D: NA
V: TRBV12-3/TRBV12-4
J: TRBJ1-1
size: NA
CDR3: CASSLVRNTEAFF
DNA: TGTGCCAGCAGTTTGGTCAGGAACACTGAAGCTTTCTTT

D: TRBD1
V: TRBV28
J: TRBJ1-2
size: NA
CDR3: CASSLSGGNYGYTF
DNA: TGTGCCAGCAGTTTATCAGGGGGGAATTATGGCTACACCTTC

D: NA
V: TRBV4-3
J: TRBJ2-2
size: NA
CDR3: CASSPKNGAAGTGELFF
DNA: TGCGCCAGCAGTCCTAAGAACGGGGCAGCGGGCACCGGGGAGCTGTTTTTT

D: NA
V: TRBV11-2
J: TRBJ2-2
size: NA
CDR3: CASSLEGVYTGELFF
DNA: TGTGCCAGCAGCTTAGAAGGAGTATACACCGGGGAGCTGTTTTTT

D: TRBD2
V: TRBV6-2/TRBV6-3
J: TRBJ2-5
size: NA
CDR3: CASSLGLAGQETQYF
DNA: TGTGCCAGCAGTTTGGGACTAGCGGGGCAAGAGACCCAGTACTTC

D: NA
V: TRBV30
J: TRBJ1-5
size: few
CDR3: CAWSVNGNQPQHF
DNA: TGTGCCTGGAGTGTAAACGGGAATCAGCCCCAGCATTTT

D: NA
V: TRBV7-6
J: TRBJ2-7
size: once
CDR3: CASSVSLSGHYEQYF
DNA: TGTGCCAGCAGCGTAAGCCTTAGCGGACACTACGAGCAGTACTTC

D: TRBD1
V: TRBV7-8
J: TRBJ2-5
size: NA
CDR3: CASSPNDRGRETQYF
DNA: TGTGCCAGCAGCCCCAACGACAGGGGGCGGGAGACCCAGTACTTC

D: TRBD1
V: TRBV28
J: TRBJ2-7
size: once
CDR3: CASSSRGQLRNEQYF
DNA: TGTGCCAGCAGTTCGAGGGGACAGCTGAGAAACGAGCAGTACTTC

D: NA
V: TRBV7-2
J: TRBJ2-1
size: NA
CDR3: CASSLAGRGNEQFF
DNA: TGTGCCAGCAGCTTAGCGGGGCGAGGTAATGAGCAGTTCTTC

D: TRBD2
V: TRBV15
J: TRBJ2-7
size: NA
CDR3: CATSSSGLAGDEQYF
DNA: TGTGCCACCAGCTCCTCGGGACTAGCGGGAGACGAGCAGTACTTC

D: TRBD1
V: TRBV5-1
J: TRBJ1-1
size: NA
CDR3: CASSFGPHDRGNEAFF
DNA: TGCGCCAGCAGCTTCGGTCCCCACGACAGGGGGAATGAAGCTTTCTTT

D: TRBD1
V: TRBV2
J: TRBJ1-5
size: NA
CDR3: CASSLTLQGGNQPQHF
DNA: TGTGCCAGCAGTCTAACACTTCAGGGGGGCAATCAGCCCCAGCATTTT

D: NA
V: TRBV28
J: TRBJ1-1
size: NA
CDR3: CASRPPRTAFEAFF
DNA: TGTGCCAGCAGGCCGCCCCGGACAGCCTTTGAAGCTTTCTTT

D: NA
V: TRBV4-2
J: TRBJ1-1
size: NA
CDR3: CASSQDGRGSAFF
DNA: TGTGCCAGCAGCCAAGATGGGAGGGGTTCGGCTTTCTTT

D: NA
V: TRBV30
J: TRBJ1-6
size: NA
CDR3: CAWNTGTPNSPLHF
DNA: TGTGCCTGGAACACCGGGACACCTAATTCACCCCTCCACTTT

D: TRBD2
V: TRBV28
J: TRBJ2-7
size: NA
CDR3: CASSPPGLAEPHMSYEQYF
DNA: TGTGCCAGCAGTCCCCCGGGACTAGCGGAACCTCATATGTCCTACGAGCAGTACTTC

D: NA
V: TRBV28
J: TRBJ2-2
size: NA
CDR3: CASKGRGNTGELFF
DNA: TGTGCCAGCAAAGGTCGAGGAAACACCGGGGAGCTGTTTTTT

D: NA
V: TRBV27
J: TRBJ1-1
size: NA
CDR3: CASSSLYFSEAFF
DNA: TGTGCCAGCAGTTCTCTTTACTTCTCTGAAGCTTTCTTT

D: NA
V: TRBV11-3
J: TRBJ2-2
size: NA
CDR3: CASSLGGGGELFF
DNA: TGTGCCAGCAGCTTAGGGGGAGGCGGGGAGCTGTTTTTT

D: NA
V: TRBV10-3
J: TRBJ1-1
size: NA
CDR3: CAISESAVNTEAFF
DNA: TGTGCCATCAGTGAGTCTGCGGTGAACACTGAAGCTTTCTTT

D: NA
V: TRBV5-1
J: TRBJ2-1
size: NA
CDR3: CASSLDQASSYNEQFF
DNA: TGCGCCAGCAGCTTGGACCAGGCGAGCTCCTACAATGAGCAGTTCTTC

D: NA
V: TRBV7-2
J: TRBJ2-3
size: NA
CDR3: CASRWGRNTDTQYF
DNA: TGTGCCAGCAGGTGGGGGCGGAACACAGATACGCAGTATTTT

D: TRBD1
V: TRBV28
J: TRBJ1-1
size: once
CDR3: CASGRQGARGTEAFF
DNA: TGTGCCAGCGGGCGACAGGGGGCCCGGGGCACTGAAGCTTTCTTT

D: TRBD1
V: TRBV19
J: TRBJ1-1
size: few
CDR3: CASSGRTGNTEAFF
DNA: TGTGCCAGTAGTGGACGGACAGGGAACACTGAAGCTTTCTTT

D: NA
V: TRBV3-1/TRBV3-2
J: TRBJ1-1
size: NA
CDR3: CASSHYARSTEAFF
DNA: TGTGCCAGCAGCCATTATGCGAGGAGCACTGAAGCTTTCTTT

D: TRBD1
V: TRBV28
J: TRBJ1-6
size: NA
CDR3: CASSPGQEASPLHF
DNA: TGTGCCAGCAGTCCAGGACAGGAGGCTTCACCCCTCCACTTT

D: TRBD1
V: TRBV5-1
J: TRBJ1-1
size: once
CDR3: CASSYQGGTGLNTEAFF
DNA: TGCGCCAGCAGCTACCAGGGGGGGACAGGACTGAACACTGAAGCTTTCTTT

D: NA
V: TRBV10-3
J: TRBJ1-6
size: NA
CDR3: CAISKIDNSPLHF
DNA: TGTGCCATCAGTAAAATAGATAATTCACCCCTCCACTTT

D: TRBD1
V: TRBV5-5
J: TRBJ2-7
size: NA
CDR3: CASSLGTGIYEQYF
DNA: TGTGCCAGCAGCTTGGGGACAGGAATCTACGAGCAGTACTTC

D: TRBD1
V: TRBV19
J: TRBJ1-1
size: NA
CDR3: CASSTRQGVNTEAFF
DNA: TGTGCCAGTAGTACTCGACAGGGGGTGAACACTGAAGCTTTCTTT

D: NA
V: TRBV7-9
J: TRBJ1-4
size: NA
CDR3: CASSSTGTLGEKLFF
DNA: TGTGCCAGCAGCTCGACTGGGACTCTGGGAGAAAAACTGTTTTTT

D: NA
V: TRBV3-1/TRBV3-2
J: TRBJ1-4
size: NA
CDR3: CASSQESGAWGEKLFF
DNA: TGTGCCAGCAGCCAAGAGAGCGGGGCTTGGGGTGAAAAACTGTTTTTT

D: TRBD1
V: TRBV29-1
J: TRBJ1-4
size: NA
CDR3: CSAGTGQPGVNEKLFF
DNA: TGCAGCGCCGGGACAGGGCAACCGGGCGTCAATGAAAAACTGTTTTTT

D: NA
V: TRBV4-1
J: TRBJ1-5
size: NA
CDR3: CASSHLGGNQPQHF
DNA: TGCGCCAGCAGCCACCTGGGGGGGAATCAGCCCCAGCATTTT

D: TRBD2
V: TRBV7-3
J: TRBJ2-5
size: once
CDR3: CASSLGTSKETQYF
DNA: TGTGCCAGCAGCTTAGGGACTAGTAAGGAGACCCAGTACTTC

D: TRBD1
V: TRBV6-6
J: TRBJ1-5
size: NA
CDR3: CASSHGQGGFNSNQPQHF
DNA: TGTGCCAGCAGTCACGGACAGGGGGGATTTAATAGCAATCAGCCCCAGCATTTT

D: NA
V: TRBV30
J: TRBJ1-5
size: NA
CDR3: CAWSPKRNSGTNQPQHF
DNA: TGTGCCTGGAGCCCTAAGAGGAACAGTGGGACTAATCAGCCCCAGCATTTT

D: TRBD1
V: TRBV5-1
J: TRBJ2-7
size: NA
CDR3: CASSFLPGTGLSEQYF
DNA: TGCGCCAGCAGCTTCTTACCCGGGACAGGGCTATCCGAGCAGTACTTC

D: TRBD1
V: TRBV18
J: TRBJ2-7
size: NA
CDR3: CASSPRDRTYEQYF
DNA: TGTGCCAGCTCACCCCGGGACAGAACCTACGAGCAGTACTTC

D: TRBD1
V: TRBV2
J: TRBJ1-1
size: NA
CDR3: CARRTGGSTNTEAFF
DNA: TGTGCCAGGAGGACAGGGGGCTCGACGAACACTGAAGCTTTCTTT

D: TRBD1
V: TRBV7-2
J: TRBJ1-1
size: NA
CDR3: CASSLALGTGNTEAFF
DNA: TGTGCCAGCAGCTTAGCCCTTGGGACAGGGAACACTGAAGCTTTCTTT

D: NA
V: TRBV13
J: TRBJ1-2
size: NA
CDR3: CATSQAGYGYTF
DNA: TGTGCCACCAGCCAGGCGGGCTATGGCTACACCTTC

D: TRBD1
V: TRBV5-5
J: TRBJ1-4
size: NA
CDR3: CASSWTGGNEKLFF
DNA: TGTGCCAGCAGCTGGACAGGGGGAAATGAAAAACTGTTTTTT

D: TRBD2
V: TRBV29-1
J: TRBJ2-1
size: NA
CDR3: CSVRTSGYNEQFF
DNA: TGCAGCGTTCGAACTAGCGGCTACAATGAGCAGTTCTTC

D: NA
V: TRBV28
J: TRBJ2-1
size: NA
CDR3: CASSQLSGPYNEQFF
DNA: TGTGCCAGCAGTCAGCTTAGCGGCCCCTACAATGAGCAGTTCTTC

D: TRBD1
V: TRBV10-1
J: TRBJ2-7
size: few
CDR3: CASIARDRVCEQYF
DNA: TGCGCCAGCATTGCCCGGGACAGGGTGTGCGAGCAGTACTTC

D: NA
V: TRBV29-1
J: TRBJ1-1
size: NA
CDR3: CSAQSVGGRSTEAFF
DNA: TGCAGCGCTCAATCTGTAGGGGGTAGGAGCACTGAAGCTTTCTTT

D: TRBD2
V: TRBV11-2
J: TRBJ2-7
size: NA
CDR3: CASSLLAGGLSYEQYF
DNA: TGTGCCAGCAGCTTATTGGCGGGAGGGCTCTCCTACGAGCAGTACTTC